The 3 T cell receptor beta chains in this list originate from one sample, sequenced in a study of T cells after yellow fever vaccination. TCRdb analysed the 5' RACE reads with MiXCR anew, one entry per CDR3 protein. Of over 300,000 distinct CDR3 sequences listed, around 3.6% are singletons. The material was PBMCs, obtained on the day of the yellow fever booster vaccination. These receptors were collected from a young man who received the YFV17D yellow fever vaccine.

For the CDR3, the DNA is TGTGCCAGCAGTCCCTGGGGGGTTAGGGGACTAAGCAATCAGCCCCAGCATTTT. It codes for CASSPWGVRGLSNQPQHF. The rearrangement uses TRBV28 and TRBJ1-5; maybe TRBD1 (5 bases). The V gene lost 5 bases and the J gene lost 1 base, with 21 bases spanning the gap. Per germline, CDR1 MDHEN and CDR2 SYDVKM. The CDR3 sequence is 18 residues long.

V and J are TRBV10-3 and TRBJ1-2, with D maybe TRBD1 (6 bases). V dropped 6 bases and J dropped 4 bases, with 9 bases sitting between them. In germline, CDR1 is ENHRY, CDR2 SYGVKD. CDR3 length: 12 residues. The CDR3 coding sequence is TGTGCCATCAGACAGGGCAGCTATGGCTACACCTTC. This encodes CAIRQGSYGYTF.

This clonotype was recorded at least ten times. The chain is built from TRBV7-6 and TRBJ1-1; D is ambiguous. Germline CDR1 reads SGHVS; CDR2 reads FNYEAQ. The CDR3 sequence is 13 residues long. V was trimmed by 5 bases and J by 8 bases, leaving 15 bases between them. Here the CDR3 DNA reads TGTGCCAGCAGCCTCGCGGAGGGTGGCGAAGCTTTCTTT. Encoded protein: CASSLAEGGEAFF.